This T cell receptor (beta chain) was obtained from a study of blood T cell repertoires in COVID-19. Trimming took 2 bases from V and 4 from J; bases not matched to a gene: 10. Germline V gene lookup returns CDR1 GTSNPN and CDR2 SVGIG (reference sequence). The CDR3 has 15 amino acids. As originally analysed: Estimation of nucleated cell counts was performed using reference gene primer amplification. The repertoire was sequenced with immunoSEQ multiplex PCR; TCRdb's copy has only in-frame clones and lacks some. That table supplies the V and J calls and clone size; D and trimming were determined from the DNA. The data show 100,000 to 150,000 clones, 75% to 85% seen once.

V gene TRBV30 combines with J gene TRBJ1-1, with 7 bases that match TRBD1. This sequence originates from a man in his forties or fifties with active or convalescent COVID-19. Specimen: peripheral blood. Written as DNA, the CDR3 is TGTGCCTGGAGTCTTAAACAGGGGTCGGGCACTGAAGCTTTCTTT. This translates into CAWSLKQGSGTEAFF.